The 20 T cell receptor beta chains below all came from one sample that was sequenced in a study of glioma-infiltrating T cells. The iRepertoire nested amplicon-rescue multiplex PCR amplified TCR alpha and beta CDR3s from RNA. TCRdb reprocessed the multiplex PCR reads with MiXCR, giving one entry per CDR3 protein. The sample records approximately 90,000 distinct CDR3 sequences, about 23% being singletons. The sequencing input was glioma tissue, nonneoplastic brain tissue, or PBMCs (not recorded which). These receptors all come from a human donor with low-grade glioma or glioblastoma, undergoing nonglioma brain surgery, or in good health (not recorded which).

This clonotype appeared a single time. The CDR3 ends on some other residue instead of the conserved phenylalanine or tryptophan, so this is likely a read error. The chain couples TRBV2 to TRBJ1-2, with a tentative D call TRBD1 (5 bases). This CDR3 comprises 14 residues. Germline assignment: CDR1 SNHLY and CDR2 FYNNEI. Trimming left V 3 bases short and J 4 bases short, with 12 bases between. The CDR3: CASSDHRMSYGYTL. The CDR3 region has the DNA TGTGCCAGCAGTGACCACAGGATGTCCTATGGCTACACCTTA.

The CDR3 bases are TGCAGCGTTAAGGGGCAACAAGAGACCCAGTACTTC. Its translation is CSVKGQQETQYF. The chain uses TRBV29-1 and TRBJ2-5; D might be TRBD1 (5 bases). Trimming stripped 5 bases from V and 2 bases from J, with 9 bases between. CDR1 is SQVTM and CDR2 is ANQGSEA in the germline V gene. This CDR3 is built from 12 residues.

The CDR3 region has the DNA TGTGCCAGCAGTCCGGGACAAAGCTCCTACAATGAGCAGTTCTTC. It encodes CASSPGQSSYNEQFF. This chain connects TRBV12-3 or TRBV12-4 to TRBJ2-1; D is perhaps TRBD1 (6 bases). The length of the CDR3 is 15 residues. V lost 5 bases to trimming and J lost 0 bases, with 11 bases between them.

This clonotype was seen a handful of times. The J gene is TRBJ1-6, the V gene TRBV18; maybe TRBD1 (5 bases). V dropped 6 bases and J dropped 9 bases, with 12 bases sitting between them. CDR1 KGHSH and CDR2 LQKENI come from the germline V gene. The CDR3 runs 13 residues. The CDR3 here is CASSQDKGSPLHF. The CDR3 coding sequence is TGTGCCAGCTCGCAGGACAAAGGTTCACCCCTCCACTTT.

This clonotype was recorded a few times. The rearrangement links TRBV19 to TRBJ1-6, with 7 bases that match TRBD1. The CDR3 consists of 14 residues. Trimming cost V 5 bases and J 10 bases; bases outside gene matches: 8. From germline, CDR1 is LNHDA and CDR2 SQIVND (reference sequence). The CDR3 sequence is CASSRTGRVSPLHF. CDR3 coding DNA: TGTGCCAGTAGTCGGACAGGACGAGTGTCACCCCTCCACTTT.

This clonotype was counted many times. J is TRBJ1-6 and V is TRBV10-2, with TRBD1 identical over 7 bases. The germline gives CDR1 WSHSY, CDR2 SAAADI. CDR3 length: 15 residues. Unmatched junction bases numbered 5, after V lost 7 bases and J lost 2 bases. This CDR3 is CASTRDSAYNSPLHF. The DNA for the CDR3 is TGCGCCAGCACCCGGGACAGTGCCTATAATTCACCCCTCCACTTT.

At least ten counts were recorded for this clonotype. V and J are TRBV27 and TRBJ1-1; 9 bases are a match to TRBD1. With 3 bases clipped from V and 1 base from J, the junction kept 12 bases outside the gene matches. The germline V gene encodes CDR1 MNHEY and CDR2 SMNVEV (reference sequence). This CDR3 comprises 18 residues. The CDR3 loop is CASSFVLGQGKGNTEAFF. The CDR3 DNA is TGTGCCAGCAGTTTTGTACTTGGACAGGGGAAAGGGAACACTGAAGCTTTCTTT.

This clonotype was counted at least ten times. The chain couples TRBV7-2 to TRBJ2-5; D is ambiguous. The CDR3 consists of 14 residues. The V end lost 1 base, the J end lost 5 bases, and 11 bases lay between the germline ends. From germline, CDR1 is SGHTA and CDR2 FQGNSA. The CDR3 sequence is CASSLGRSLETQYF. CDR3 coding DNA: TGTGCCAGCAGCTTAGGACGGAGCCTGGAGACCCAGTACTTC.

The sample holds many counts of this clonotype. V and J are TRBV24-1 and TRBJ1-5; D uncertain. V lost 7 bases, J lost 4 bases, and 4 bases lay in between. The CDR3 has 11 residues. Germline V CDR1 and CDR2: KGHDR, SFDVKD. CDR3 loop: CATRVNQPQHF. In nucleotides, the CDR3 is TGTGCCACCAGGGTTAATCAGCCCCAGCATTTT.

This clonotype was recorded many times. V is TRBV20-1 and J is TRBJ2-1, with 8 bases lining up with TRBD2. Per the germline V gene, CDR1 is DFQATT and CDR2 is SNEGSKA (reference sequence). This CDR3 contains 15 residues. V lost 3 bases and J lost 2; bases outside the gene matches: 6. This CDR3 reads CSASLLAATYNEQFF. In DNA, the CDR3 is TGCAGTGCTAGCTTACTAGCGGCCACCTACAATGAGCAGTTCTTC.

Concerning this clonotype: This may stem from a read error, because a much larger clone lies one nucleotide away. Since no conserved phenylalanine or tryptophan closes the CDR3, a read error is the likely cause. This rearrangement joins TRBV18 to TRBJ1-2, with a tentative D call TRBD1 (5 bases). The V and J ends lost 1 base and 6 bases respectively, with 12 bases between them. This CDR3 spans 14 amino acids. Germline V gene sequence: CDR1 KGHSH, CDR2 LQKENI. Here the CDR3 DNA reads TGTGCCAGCTCACCACTGGACACGGGCCATGGCTACACCCTC. This encodes CASSPLDTGHGYTL.

Many counts were recorded for this clonotype. The V and J genes are TRBV6-1 and TRBJ2-7, with D perhaps being TRBD1 or TRBD2 (6 bases each). This CDR3 has 13 amino acids. The V and J ends lost 5 bases and 2 bases respectively, with 10 bases between them. In germline, CDR1 is MNHNS, CDR2 SASEGT. The CDR3 DNA is TGTGCCAGCAGTCCGAGGGGGGCCTACGAGCAGTACTTC. This encodes CASSPRGAYEQYF.

In its sample, this clonotype was seen once. The chain combines TRBV6-2 or TRBV6-3 with TRBJ1-5; 9 bases line up with TRBD1. V shed 5 bases, J shed 12 bases, and the junction held 17 bases outside the gene matches. Germline V gives CDR1 MNHEY, CDR2 SVGEGT. This CDR3 is built from 16 residues. CDR3 DNA: TGTGCCAGCAGTATAGCGGACAGGGGTAGCAATCGGCACCAGCATTTT. This sequence encodes CASSIADRGSNRHQHF.

There are many counts of this clonotype. The chain uses TRBV6-1 and TRBJ1-5; TRBD1 agrees at 8 bases. The CDR3 sequence is 14 residues long. Losses at the gene ends were 9 bases for V and 2 bases for J; bases not matched to a gene: 6. CDR1 is MNHNS and CDR2 is SASEGT in the germline V gene. CDR3 nucleotides: TGTGCCAGTCACAGGGGGGAGGGCAATCAGCCCCAGCATTTT. This encodes CASHRGEGNQPQHF.

The sample holds many counts of this clonotype. This rearrangement joins TRBV2 to TRBJ2-3; D is perhaps TRBD2 (6 bases). Per the germline V gene, CDR1 is SNHLY and CDR2 is FYNNEI. The CDR3 is 15 amino acids. V shed 3 bases and J shed 5 bases, with 15 bases lying between them. In DNA, the CDR3 is TGTGCCAGCAGTGATCGGGGGAGGTCAGGAGATACGCAGTATTTT. It codes for CASSDRGRSGDTQYF.

Points on this clonotype: A much larger clone lies a single base off, so this may be a read error. The V and J genes are TRBV19 and TRBJ2-1; D is undetermined. CDR1 is LNHDA and CDR2 is SQIVND in the germline V gene (reference sequence). The CDR3 is made up of 15 amino acids. The chain's CDR3 is CASTMSRSSYNGQFF. CDR3 in DNA: TGTGCCAGTACCATGTCCCGGAGCTCCTACAATGGGCAGTTCTTC. Filled out from reference TRBV19 and TRBJ2-1, the complete variable domain reads DGGITQSPKYLFRKEGQNVTLSCEQNLNHDAMYWYRQDPGQGLRLIYYSQIVNDFQKGDIAEGYSVSREKKESFPLTVTSAQKNPTAFYLCASTMSRSSYNGQFFGPGTRLTVL.

The V call is TRBV6-1, the J call TRBJ1-2; 10 bases agree with TRBD1. Germline V CDR1 and CDR2: MNHNS, SASEGT. V shed 5 bases, J shed 2 bases, and the junction held 2 bases outside the gene matches. The CDR3 is 14 amino acids. CDR3 sequence: CASSRQGANYGYTF. The CDR3 nucleotides read TGTGCCAGCAGTCGACAGGGGGCAAACTATGGCTACACCTTC.

The sample holds many counts of this clonotype. The chain couples TRBV2 to TRBJ1-5, with 7 bases aligning to TRBD1. The CDR3 totals 14 residues. The germline V gene has CDR1 SNHLY and CDR2 FYNNEI. V lost 6 bases to trimming and J lost 7 bases; unmatched junction nucleotides: 9. CDR3 amino acids: CASRVGRGEQPQHF. CDR3 sequence (DNA): TGTGCCAGCAGAGTGGGCAGGGGGGAACAGCCCCAGCATTTT.

This clonotype was picked up one time. At one boundary the junction diverges from the germline segment, which might be a read error. The chain has TRBV18 and TRBJ1-2; weak D call: TRBD1 (5 bases). Germline values: CDR1 KGHSH, CDR2 LQKENI. The CDR3 has 12 amino acids. The CDR3: CASSPRGYGHTF. The CDR3 nucleotides are TGTGCCAGCTCACCACGGGGCTATGGCCACACCTTC.

The chain uses TRBV12-3 or TRBV12-4 and TRBJ1-3, with D hard to call. This CDR3 is 11 amino acids long. V lost 3 bases and J 7 bases, leaving 4 bases between the germline ends. CDR3 sequence: CASSFRNTIYF. For the CDR3, the DNA is TGTGCCAGCAGTTTCAGGAACACCATATATTTT.